The 8 T cell receptor beta chains below come from one sample, sequenced in a study of OX40 agonist ivuxolimab in advanced cancers. Repertoires were generated with immunoSEQ multiplex PCR, while TCRdb's copy carries only in-frame clones and drops some. The sample contains tens of thousands of clones, around 85% of which appear only once. The sequencing used CD4+ or CD8+ T cells sorted from blood, collected in a trial of the OX40 agonist ivuxolimab. Source of these receptors: an adult with an advanced solid tumor such as melanoma, head and neck, liver or kidney cancer.

This clone showed up just a few times. The chain combines TRBV5-6 with TRBJ1-5, with D possibly matching TRBD1 (5 bases). CDR1 and CDR2 from the germline V gene are SGHDT and YYEEEE. The CDR3 has 14 amino acids. Deletions cut 0 bases from V and 6 bases from J, with 10 bases between. This CDR3 reads CASSLVSGGQPQHF. The CDR3 bases are TGTGCCAGCAGCTTGGTTAGTGGGGGTCAGCCCCAGCATTTT.

The chain recombines TRBV7-2 with TRBJ2-4; TRBD2 agrees at 11 bases. CDR3 length: 15 residues. Germline V gene sequence: CDR1 SGHTA, CDR2 FQGNSA. J gave up 6 bases and V 2 bases, and 3 bases lay outside the gene matches. CDR3 sequence reads: CASSLYSGRGNIQYF. CDR3 in DNA: TGTGCCAGCAGCTTATATAGCGGGAGGGGAAACATTCAGTACTTC.

This CDR3 reads CASSLAGGIHGELFF. CDR3 coding DNA: TGTGCCAGCAGCCTAGCGGGAGGAATCCACGGGGAGCTGTTTTTT. This chain links TRBV5-4 with TRBJ2-2; 11 positions match TRBD2. J gave up 7 bases and V 4 bases, and 6 bases lay outside the gene matches. CDR3 size: 15 residues. Germline CDR1 SGHNT, CDR2 YYREEE (reference sequence).

The chain joins TRBV29-1 to TRBJ2-2, with a weak D call TRBD2 (5 bases). Germline CDR1 SQVTM, CDR2 ANQGSEA. V lost 5 bases and J lost 7, with 14 bases in between. This CDR3 region has 13 residues. The CDR3 region has the DNA TGCAGCGTTCCACGGGGATTCGGCGGGGAGCTGTTTTTT. It yields the protein CSVPRGFGGELFF.

The chain uses TRBV19 and TRBJ2-3; TRBD1 matches at 7 bases. Trimming took 6 bases from V and 0 from J; bases not matched to a gene: 6. The CDR3 spans 15 residues. Germline CDR1 reads LNHDA; CDR2 reads SQIVND (reference sequence). The CDR3 DNA follows: TGTGCCAGTAGACCGACAGGGTTAAGCACAGATACGCAGTATTTT. Protein sequence: CASRPTGLSTDTQYF. The full variable domain, rest sourced from reference TRBV19 and TRBJ2-3, is DGGITQSPKYLFRKEGQNVTLSCEQNLNHDAMYWYRQDPGQGLRLIYYSQIVNDFQKGDIAEGYSVSREKKESFPLTVTSAQKNPTAFYLCASRPTGLSTDTQYFGPGTRLTVL.

The chain combines TRBV18 with TRBJ1-1; the D gene is possibly TRBD1 (6 bases). Trimming removed 0 bases from V and 5 bases from J, with 16 bases in between. Per the germline V gene, CDR1 is KGHSH and CDR2 is LQKENI. This CDR3 has 16 residues. This CDR3 is CASSPPSVRGGTEAFF. The CDR3 DNA reads as TGTGCCAGCTCACCACCGAGTGTCAGGGGCGGAACTGAAGCTTTCTTT.

The rearrangement joins TRBV5-4 to TRBJ1-1; possible D gene TRBD1, 6 bases. With 4 bases removed from V and 3 bases from J, the gap between germline ends came to 19 bases. The V gene's germline CDR1 is SGHNT and CDR2 YYREEE (reference sequence). The CDR3 loop spans 16 amino acids. CDR3 protein: CASSPGQSQADTEAFF. The DNA of the CDR3 is TGTGCCAGCAGCCCGGGACAATCGCAAGCGGACACTGAAGCTTTCTTT.

J is TRBJ2-2 and V is TRBV5-1; TRBD1 matches 7 bases. The CDR3 extends over 16 amino acids. CDR1 and CDR2 (germline): SGHRS, YFSETQ. V trimming: 3 bases; J trimming: 3 bases; junction bases outside the gene matches: 8. The CDR3 spells CASSSEGAVYTGELFF. The CDR3 DNA is TGCGCCAGCAGCTCAGAGGGGGCGGTGTACACCGGGGAGCTGTTTTTT.